Below, one TCR beta chain is given with its context. Its antigen is undetermined. This sample was included in a study of T cell repertoires in cytomegalovirus infection. For the study at large: As its CMV epitopes, the study selected recently identified HLA-C-restricted and well-studied HLA-B-restricted targets. Indications of both CMV infection and matching HLA type were provided by public TCR beta signatures. Study-level results: Frequencies of public TCR beta families were cumulated, and this identified carriers of CMV plus the relevant HLA.

One entry per CDR3 protein results from TCRdb running MiXCR on the reads. The sample lists 750,000 to 950,000 distinct CDR3 sequences; about 28% were seen once. There are 19 residues in the CDR3. Germline V lookup: CDR1 MGHDK, CDR2 SYGVNS. The J segment lost 4 bases and the V segment lost 0 bases, leaving 10 bases of the junction unmatched. Material: cultured CD8+ T cells from PBMCs, obtained from culture after CMV antigen stimulation. The receptor's source is a human donor in good health (CMV status not recorded). Some clones in this sample may be carry-over from other donors' samples. The chain has TRBV25-1 and TRBJ2-6; TRBD1 agrees at 9 bases. The CDR3 loop is CASSEYFGTGPYGANVLTF. CDR3 nucleotides: TGTGCCAGCAGTGAATATTTCGGGACAGGGCCGTACGGGGCCAACGTCCTGACTTTC.